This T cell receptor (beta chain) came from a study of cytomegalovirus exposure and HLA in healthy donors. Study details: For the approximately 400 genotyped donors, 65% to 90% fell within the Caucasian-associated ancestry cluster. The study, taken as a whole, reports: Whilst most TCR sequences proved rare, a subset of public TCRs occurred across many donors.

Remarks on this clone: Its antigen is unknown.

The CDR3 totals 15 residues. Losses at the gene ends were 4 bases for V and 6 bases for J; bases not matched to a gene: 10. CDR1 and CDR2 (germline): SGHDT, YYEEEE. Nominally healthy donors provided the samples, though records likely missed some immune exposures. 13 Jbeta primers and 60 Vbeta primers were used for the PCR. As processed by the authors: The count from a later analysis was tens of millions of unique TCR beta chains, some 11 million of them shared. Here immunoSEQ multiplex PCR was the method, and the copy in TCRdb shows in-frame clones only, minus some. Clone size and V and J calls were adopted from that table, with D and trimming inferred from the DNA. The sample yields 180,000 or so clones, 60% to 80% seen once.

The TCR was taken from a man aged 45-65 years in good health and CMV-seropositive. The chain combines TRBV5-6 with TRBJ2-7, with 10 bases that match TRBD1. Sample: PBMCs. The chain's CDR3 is CASSTTGTGAGEQYV. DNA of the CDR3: TGTGCCAGCAGCACAACCGGGACAGGGGCCGGCGAGCAGTACGTC.